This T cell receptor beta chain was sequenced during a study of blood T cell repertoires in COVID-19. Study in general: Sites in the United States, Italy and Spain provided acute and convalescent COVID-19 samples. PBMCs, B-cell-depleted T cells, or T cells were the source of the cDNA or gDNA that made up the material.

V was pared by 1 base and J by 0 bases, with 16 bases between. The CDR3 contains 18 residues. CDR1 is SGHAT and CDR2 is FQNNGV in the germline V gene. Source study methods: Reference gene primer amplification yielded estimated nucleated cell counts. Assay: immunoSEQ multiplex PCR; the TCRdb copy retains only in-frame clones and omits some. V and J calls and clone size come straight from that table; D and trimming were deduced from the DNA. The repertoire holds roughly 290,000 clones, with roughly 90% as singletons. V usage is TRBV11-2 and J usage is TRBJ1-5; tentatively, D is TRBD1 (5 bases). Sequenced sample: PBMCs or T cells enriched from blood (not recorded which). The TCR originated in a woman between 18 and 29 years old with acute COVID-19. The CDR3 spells CASSLGANWGVSNQPQHF. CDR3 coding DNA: TGTGCCAGCAGCTTAGGGGCGAATTGGGGGGTTAGCAATCAGCCCCAGCATTTT. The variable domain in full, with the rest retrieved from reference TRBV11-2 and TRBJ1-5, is EAGVAQSPRYKIIEKRQSVAFWCNPISGHATLYWYQQILGQGPKLLIQFQNNGVVDDSQLPKDRFSAERLKGVDSTLKIQPAKLEDSAVYLCASSLGANWGVSNQPQHFGDGTRLSIL.